This T cell receptor beta chain came from a study of PD-L1 blockade in urothelial cancer. Study-wide background: Blood samples contained a median about 140,000 T cells.

This CDR3 has 13 residues. The germline V and J ends were trimmed by 4 bases and 4 bases, with 11 bases remaining between them. Germline values: CDR1 SGHNT, CDR2 YYREEE (reference sequence). Time point of the sample: peripheral blood 6 weeks after treatment start. PCRs were each spiked with synthetic TCR analog templates. Clones were sequenced by immunoSEQ multiplex PCR, and TCRdb holds only the in-frame ones, with some missing. In the table there are approximately 47,000 clones, roughly 80% of which are singletons. The chain joins TRBV5-4 to TRBJ2-5, with D maybe TRBD2 (6 bases). Sequencing used PBMCs, obtained around atezolizumab (anti-PD-L1) treatment. This TCR derives from a man between 65 and 85 years old with urothelial cancer. CDR3 region: CASSLRGGETQYF. The CDR3 nucleotides read TGTGCCAGCAGCCTACGGGGAGGAGAGACCCAGTACTTC.